The clone carrying this T cell receptor (beta chain) is medium-sized in the sample. The antigen is undetermined. The CDR3 consists of 15 residues. The germline V gene encodes CDR1 MNHEY and CDR2 SVGAGI. J gave up 6 bases and V 2 bases, and 8 bases lay outside the gene matches. TCR cDNA molecules were tagged individually, and each one carried a unique molecular identifier. In TCRdb, the 5' RACE reads were re-called with MiXCR into one record per CDR3 protein. Of under 6,000 distinct CDR3 sequences listed, roughly 30% are singletons. This specimen belongs to a study of spatial heterogeneity in lung cancer. Study at large: Sequence detection consistently recorded a greater number of beta-chain than alpha-chain sequences. Study results and caveats: Ubiquitous expanded tumor TCRs surfaced in blood more at resection than they did at follow-up.

Indicated time point: sample taken at primary tumor resection. Material for sequencing was whole RNA from tumor, nontumor lung or frozen PBMC, left unsorted. 55 to 80 TRACERx patients with early, untreated non-small cell lung cancer donated samples. V and J are TRBV6-5 and TRBJ2-7; 9 nucleotides match TRBD2. This specimen consisted of PBMCs, obtained at surgery. The receptor's source is a male donor with early-stage non-small cell lung cancer. The CDR3 nucleotides are TGTGCCAGCAGTTACGGCGGGGGGGCCGGCGGCGAGCAGTACTTC. Protein product: CASSYGGGAGGEQYF.